The T cell receptor beta chain under discussion was sequenced for a study of metastatic and nonmetastatic thyroid tumors. For the study at large: Comparison of repertoires was carried out across blood and tumor or nodule tissue from malignant and benign thyroid patients.

As regards this clone: Its antigen is not known.

Original data processing: CDR3 was compared across clinicopathological groups, and the resulting differences were used to build a distant-metastasis classifier for papillary thyroid cancer. TCRdb re-clonotyped the PCR reads through MiXCR. None of the V and J calls come from the authors' own analysis; TCRdb made them. Among 30,000 to 45,000 clones listed, 25% to 30% were seen once. All patients were treatment-naive before thyroid surgery. The study's findings and limits: Across blood and tumor, TCR beta diversity in malignant thyroid tumors was reportedly significantly higher than in benign nodules.

This receptor was obtained from a male donor with papillary thyroid cancer or a benign thyroid nodule (not recorded which). Some clones in this sample may be carry-over from other donors' samples. Sequencing was done on a sample of blood.

The CDR3 region is CASSFRLAGEYEQYF. As DNA, the CDR3 is TGTGCCAGCAGCTTTCGGCTAGCGGGAGAATACGAGCAGTACTTC. This chain connects TRBV13 to TRBJ2-7, with 10 positions matching TRBD2. Germline V gene lookup returns CDR1 PRHDT and CDR2 FYEKMQ (reference sequence). The CDR3 is made up of 15 amino acids. V lost 3 bases, J lost 4 bases, and 6 bases stayed unmatched. Filled out from reference TRBV13 and TRBJ2-7, the complete variable domain reads AAGVIQSPRHLIKEKRETATLKCYPIPRHDTVYWYQQGPGQDPQFLISFYEKMQSDKGSIPDRFSAQQFSDYHSELNMSSLELGDSALYFCASSFRLAGEYEQYFGPGTRLTVT.